The 28 T cell receptor beta chains presented below share a single source sample, sequenced in a study of OX40 agonist ivuxolimab in advanced cancers. The method was immunoSEQ multiplex PCR; TCRdb's version includes in-frame clones alone and lacks a portion of them. The sample has roughly 16,000 clones; 70% to 85% are singletons. This material consisted of CD4+ or CD8+ T cells sorted from blood, taken in a trial of the OX40 agonist ivuxolimab. The origin of the receptors is an adult with an advanced solid tumor such as melanoma, head and neck, liver or kidney cancer.

J is TRBJ1-5 and V is TRBV9; D unclear. The CDR3 is 15 residues long. V was cut by 0 bases and J by 0 bases, with 7 bases left in between. The germline gives CDR1 SGDLS, CDR2 YYNGEE. CDR3 DNA sequence: TGTGCCAGCAGCGTAGGGCAGAATAGCAATCAGCCCCAGCATTTT. This sequence encodes CASSVGQNSNQPQHF.

V usage is TRBV7-9 and J usage is TRBJ1-2; tentatively, D is TRBD1 (5 bases). V shed 4 bases and J shed 6 bases, with 21 bases lying between them. The CDR3 has 16 residues. Looked up from germline, CDR1 is SEHNR and CDR2 is FQNEAQ (reference sequence). CDR3 in amino acids: CASSSMPGLPDHGYTF. CDR3 in DNA: TGTGCCAGCAGCTCTATGCCGGGACTGCCTGACCATGGCTACACCTTC.

J is TRBJ2-3 and V is TRBV9; the D is unclear. V lost 3 bases, J lost 3 bases, and 2 bases lay in between. The CDR3 extends over 11 amino acids. The V gene's germline CDR1 is SGDLS and CDR2 YYNGEE. As DNA, the CDR3 is TGTGCCAGCAGCGCAACAGATACGCAGTATTTT. It translates to CASSATDTQYF.

The chain is built from TRBV9 and TRBJ2-7; D is unclear. V lost 4 bases, J lost 3 bases, and 5 bases lay in between. The length of the CDR3 is 11 residues. CDR1 and CDR2 from the germline V gene are SGDLS and YYNGEE. The CDR3 coding sequence is TGTGCCAGCAGCTCCGGCTACGAGCAGTACTTC. This gives the protein CASSSGYEQYF. The full variable domain, completed using reference TRBV9 and TRBJ2-7, is DSGVTQTPKHLITATGQRVTLRCSPRSGDLSVYWYQQSLDQGLQFLIQYYNGEERAKGNILERFSAQQFPDLHSELNLSSLELGDSALYFCASSSGYEQYFGPGTRLTVT.

The gene calls are TRBV4-1 and TRBJ1-2, with 7 bases that match TRBD1. Germline V gene sequence: CDR1 MGHRA, CDR2 YSYEKL. The J segment lost 8 bases and the V segment lost 2 bases, leaving 17 bases of the junction unmatched. The CDR3 is 17 residues long. CDR3 nucleotides: TGCGCCAGCAGCCAAACCAGACTCCGGGACAGTGGAAAAGGCTACACCTTC. Translation gives CASSQTRLRDSGKGYTF.

The V and J genes are TRBV7-2 and TRBJ2-5, with 7 bases that match TRBD2. The trim removed 6 bases at V and 0 bases at J, leaving 4 bases unmatched. Germline V gene sequence: CDR1 SGHTA, CDR2 FQGNSA. This CDR3 contains 14 residues. The CDR3: CASRPLAYQETQYF. CDR3 nucleotides: TGTGCCAGCAGACCACTAGCGTACCAAGAGACCCAGTACTTC.

Only a few counts were recorded for this clone. The chain carries TRBV7-9 and TRBJ2-7, with D unclear. V was pared by 5 bases and J by 5 bases, with 10 bases between. The germline V gene has CDR1 SEHNR and CDR2 FQNEAQ (reference sequence). CDR3 length: 12 residues. This chain's CDR3 is CASSRQWDEQYF. CDR3 nucleotide sequence: TGTGCCAGCAGCCGTCAGTGGGACGAGCAGTACTTC.

The rearrangement links TRBV7-6 to TRBJ2-7, with 11 nucleotides matching TRBD1. Germline V CDR1 and CDR2: SGHVS, FNYEAQ. The CDR3 sequence is 18 residues long. The junction had 10 bases not matched to a gene; V was cut back by 2 bases and J by 1 base. The CDR3 region has the DNA TGTGCCAGCAGCTTATCTCGGACAGGGGGCTCGGGTTCCTACGAGCAGTACTTC. Translating gives CASSLSRTGGSGSYEQYF.

V gene TRBV27 combines with J gene TRBJ2-7; TRBD1 matches 10 bases. There are 15 residues in the CDR3. Germline CDR1 is MNHEY and CDR2 is SMNVEV (reference sequence). The V and J ends lost 6 bases and 3 bases, in that order; junction bases with no gene match: 8. As DNA, the CDR3 is TGTGCCAGCAGCTATTACGGACAGGGGGGCTACGAGCAGTACTTC. Translating it yields CASSYYGQGGYEQYF.

This clone occurred a few times. The chain links TRBV7-2 to TRBJ2-3, with no clear D. Germline V CDR1 and CDR2: SGHTA, FQGNSA. With 5 bases removed from V and 4 bases from J, the gap between germline ends came to 10 bases. The CDR3 has 13 amino acids. The CDR3: CASSLDLSDTQYF. For the CDR3, the DNA is TGTGCCAGCAGCCTAGACCTTTCAGATACGCAGTATTTT.

The rearrangement joins TRBV6-6 to TRBJ2-5; no clear D gene. Germline values: CDR1 MNHNY, CDR2 SVGAGI (reference sequence). The ends were cut back, 4 bases at V and 0 bases at J, with 12 bases in the middle. This CDR3 has 15 amino acids. CDR3: CASSSPGAHQETQYF. The CDR3 region has the DNA TGTGCCAGCAGTTCGCCAGGAGCCCACCAAGAGACCCAGTACTTC.

This sequence joins TRBV7-2 and TRBJ2-4, with D perhaps given as TRBD1 or TRBD2 (6 bases each). Trimming took off 5 bases at V and 6 bases at J, with 11 bases between the two ends. CDR1 and CDR2 (germline): SGHTA, FQGNSA. This CDR3 contains 13 residues. CDR3 sequence: CASSRGTINIQYF. Here the CDR3 DNA reads TGTGCCAGCAGCCGCGGGACAATAAACATTCAGTACTTC.

The CDR3 region has the DNA TGTGCCAGCAGCTTGGGACAGGCGAAACCCGGGGAGCTGTTTTTT. Its translation: CASSLGQAKPGELFF. The chain combines TRBV5-6 with TRBJ2-2; a possible D gene is TRBD1 (6 bases). This CDR3 spans 15 amino acids. The germline V and J ends were trimmed by 0 bases and 6 bases, with 12 bases remaining between them. Germline lookup yields CDR1 SGHDT and CDR2 YYEEEE.

This clone appeared a single time. The chain recombines TRBV29-1 with TRBJ2-1; D may be TRBD1 or TRBD2 (5 bases each). Germline assignment: CDR1 SQVTM and CDR2 ANQGSEA. The CDR3 has 17 amino acids. V dropped 0 bases and J dropped 0 bases, with 15 bases sitting between them. The CDR3 DNA reads as TGCAGCGTTGAAGATCTAGGCAGCGGACACTCCTACAATGAGCAGTTCTTC. It yields the protein CSVEDLGSGHSYNEQFF.

The rearrangement links TRBV5-6 to TRBJ2-1; D possibly matches TRBD1 or TRBD2 (5 bases each). V was shortened by 3 bases and J by 0 bases, with 10 bases between the two germline ends. The CDR3 length is 15 residues. Germline lookup yields CDR1 SGHDT and CDR2 YYEEEE. The CDR3 protein is CASSSGTFSYNEQFF. CDR3 sequence (DNA): TGTGCCAGCAGCTCCGGGACCTTCTCCTACAATGAGCAGTTCTTC.

V gene TRBV27 combines with J gene TRBJ2-7; D call uncertain. This CDR3 region has 11 residues. Trimming left V 5 bases short and J 0 bases short, with 2 bases between. Per the germline V gene, CDR1 is MNHEY and CDR2 is SMNVEV (reference sequence). The CDR3 spells CASSPSYEQYF. The CDR3 DNA is TGTGCCAGCAGTCCCTCCTACGAGCAGTACTTC.

This clone came up a few times. The chain combines TRBV19 with TRBJ1-5; 7 positions match TRBD1. Germline V gene lookup returns CDR1 LNHDA and CDR2 SQIVND (reference sequence). The V gene end was trimmed by 6 bases and the J gene end by 0 bases; junction bases not matched to a gene: 8. This CDR3 has 16 residues. The CDR3 DNA sequence: TGTGCCAGTAGCTACAAACAGGGGTATAGCAATCAGCCCCAGCATTTT. This translates into CASSYKQGYSNQPQHF.

The J gene is TRBJ2-2, the V gene TRBV19; possible D gene TRBD2, 6 bases. This CDR3 has 14 residues. V was pared by 5 bases and J by 4 bases, with 11 bases between. Germline V gives CDR1 LNHDA, CDR2 SQIVND (reference sequence). The CDR3, as DNA: TGTGCCAGTAGTTACCAGGGAGGCACCGGGGAGCTGTTTTTT. This codes for CASSYQGGTGELFF.

This clone was picked up a small number of times. The chain carries TRBV7-6 and TRBJ1-4; D call uncertain. The CDR3 spans 11 residues. The V gene lost 8 bases and the J gene lost 2 bases, with 3 bases spanning the gap. The germline CDR1 and CDR2 sequences are SGHVS and FNYEAQ. Here the CDR3 DNA reads TGTGCCAGCGGCACTAATGAAAAACTGTTTTTT. Protein: CASGTNEKLFF.

The chain has TRBV29-1 and TRBJ1-2, with 8 bases matching TRBD1. CDR1 is SQVTM and CDR2 is ANQGSEA in the germline V gene. Trimming took 7 bases from V and 8 from J; bases not matched to a gene: 9. This CDR3 spans 12 amino acids. CDR3 nucleotides: TGCAGCGCCCCGACAGGGGCGGGCGGCTACACCTTC. This sequence encodes CSAPTGAGGYTF.

The chain combines TRBV5-1 with TRBJ2-7; a possible D gene is TRBD1 (6 bases). Trimming took 4 bases from V and 2 from J, leaving 16 bases between them. The CDR3 runs to 15 residues. CDR1 SGHRS and CDR2 YFSETQ come from the germline V gene. The DNA for the CDR3 is TGCGCCAGCAGCCAATTGACAGGCCCTCCCTACGAGCAGTACTTC. Translated: CASSQLTGPPYEQYF. Full variable domain (rest looked up from reference TRBV5-1 and TRBJ2-7): KAGVTQTPRYLIKTRGQQVTLSCSPISGHRSVSWYQQTPGQGLQFLFEYFSETQRNKGNFPGRFSGRQFSNSRSEMNVSTLELGDSALYLCASSQLTGPPYEQYFGPGTRLTVT.

The rearrangement joins TRBV6-1 to TRBJ1-1; D is uncertain. Germline CDR1 MNHNS, CDR2 SASEGT. The germline V and J ends were trimmed by 10 bases and 7 bases, with 13 bases remaining between them. The CDR3 is made up of 11 amino acids. The CDR3 nucleotides read TGTGCCACCACGGGTCGCCTTGAAGCTTTCTTT. Translating it yields CATTGRLEAFF.

V is TRBV7-9 and J is TRBJ1-3; TRBD1 aligns across 7 bases. CDR1 and CDR2 (germline): SEHNR, FQNEAQ (reference sequence). The V and J ends lost 5 bases and 1 base, in that order; junction bases with no gene match: 2. This CDR3 is 14 amino acids long. CDR3 region: CASSPGGSGNTIYF. In DNA form, the CDR3 reads TGTGCCAGCAGCCCAGGGGGTTCTGGAAACACCATATATTTT.

The chain is built from TRBV9 and TRBJ1-6; D is undetermined. Trimming removed 4 bases at V and 10 bases at J, with 12 bases between. Germline loops: CDR1 SGDLS, CDR2 YYNGEE. The CDR3 length is 13 residues. As DNA, the CDR3 is TGTGCCAGCAGCCCCTCCGGTGGGTCACCCCTCCACTTT. Translated, it gives CASSPSGGSPLHF.

The chain combines TRBV7-2 with TRBJ1-2; D is unclear. Germline-derived CDR1 and CDR2 are SGHTA and FQGNSA. This CDR3 is built from 15 residues. The V and J ends lost 2 bases and 4 bases respectively, with 14 bases between them. The CDR3 reads CASSLLHQDGYGYTF. CDR3 in DNA: TGTGCCAGCAGCTTACTTCACCAGGATGGCTATGGCTACACCTTC.

This rearrangement joins TRBV2 to TRBJ2-2; 9 positions match TRBD2. There are 16 residues in the CDR3. Trimming at V came to 8 bases and at J to 1 base, leaving 8 bases not matched to a gene. CDR1 is SNHLY, CDR2 FYNNEI, per germline. CDR3 coding DNA: TGTGCCAGCGAGGTGGCGGGGGGGCGGAACACCGGGGAGCTGTTTTTT. Translation: CASEVAGGRNTGELFF.

The chain couples TRBV28 to TRBJ2-7; 9 bases line up with TRBD1. CDR3 length: 14 residues. Germline V CDR1 and CDR2: MDHEN, SYDVKM. V trimming: 6 bases; J trimming: 3 bases; junction bases outside the gene matches: 6. CDR3: CASSTDRGNYEQYF. The CDR3 nucleotides read TGTGCCAGCAGCACCGACAGGGGGAACTACGAGCAGTACTTC. The entire variable domain, with the rest obtained from reference TRBV28 and TRBJ2-7, is as follows: DVKVTQSSRYLVKRTGEKVFLECVQDMDHENMFWYRQDPGLGLRLIYFSYDVKMKEKGDIPEGYSVSREKKERFSLILESASTNQTSMYLCASSTDRGNYEQYFGPGTRLTVT.

This chain links TRBV19 with TRBJ1-1; D is undetermined. The CDR3 totals 13 residues. Per the germline V gene, CDR1 is LNHDA and CDR2 is SQIVND (reference sequence). Between the trimmed V and J ends, which lost 6 bases and 8 bases, there was a span of 16 bases. The CDR3, as DNA: TGTGCCAGTAGGAGAACCATGGGTTTAGAAGCTTTCTTT. Protein sequence: CASRRTMGLEAFF. The whole variable domain, remainder taken from reference TRBV19 and TRBJ1-1, is DGGITQSPKYLFRKEGQNVTLSCEQNLNHDAMYWYRQDPGQGLRLIYYSQIVNDFQKGDIAEGYSVSREKKESFPLTVTSAQKNPTAFYLCASRRTMGLEAFFGQGTRLTVV.